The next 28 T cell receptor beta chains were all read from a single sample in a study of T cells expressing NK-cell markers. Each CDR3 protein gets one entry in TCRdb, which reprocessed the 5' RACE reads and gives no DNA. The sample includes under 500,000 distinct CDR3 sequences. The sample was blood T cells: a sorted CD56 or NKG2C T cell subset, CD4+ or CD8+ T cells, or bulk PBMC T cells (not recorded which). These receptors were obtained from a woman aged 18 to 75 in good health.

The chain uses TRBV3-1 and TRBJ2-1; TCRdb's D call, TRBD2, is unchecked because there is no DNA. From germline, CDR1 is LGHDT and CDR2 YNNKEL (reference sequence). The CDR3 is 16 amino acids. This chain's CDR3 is CASSQELLVGGNEQFF.

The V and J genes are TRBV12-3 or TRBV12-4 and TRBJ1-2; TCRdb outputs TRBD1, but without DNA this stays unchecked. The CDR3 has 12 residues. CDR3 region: CASSPLGGSYTF.

The CDR3 protein is CASSFRLAGEANTGELFF. V and J are TRBV11-2 and TRBJ2-2; TCRdb proposes TRBD2, but this gene call is untestable without DNA. CDR3 length: 18 amino acids. Germline CDR1 and CDR2: SGHAT and FQNNGV. Full variable domain (rest looked up from reference TRBV11-2 and TRBJ2-2): EAGVAQSPRYKIIEKRQSVAFWCNPISGHATLYWYQQILGQGPKLLIQFQNNGVVDDSQLPKDRFSAERLKGVDSTLKIQPAKLEDSAVYLCASSFRLAGEANTGELFFGEGSRLTVL.

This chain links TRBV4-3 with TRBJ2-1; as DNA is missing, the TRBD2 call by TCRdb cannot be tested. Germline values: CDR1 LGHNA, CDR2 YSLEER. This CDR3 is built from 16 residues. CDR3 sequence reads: CASSQDIVARPNEQFF.

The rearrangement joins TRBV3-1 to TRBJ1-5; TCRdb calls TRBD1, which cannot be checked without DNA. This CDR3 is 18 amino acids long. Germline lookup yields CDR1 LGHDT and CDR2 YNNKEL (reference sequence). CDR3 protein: CASSQAGTAPYSNQPQHF.

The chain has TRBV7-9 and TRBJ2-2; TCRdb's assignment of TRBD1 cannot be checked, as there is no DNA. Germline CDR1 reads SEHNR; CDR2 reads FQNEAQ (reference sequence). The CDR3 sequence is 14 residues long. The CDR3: CASIRQGNTGELFF.

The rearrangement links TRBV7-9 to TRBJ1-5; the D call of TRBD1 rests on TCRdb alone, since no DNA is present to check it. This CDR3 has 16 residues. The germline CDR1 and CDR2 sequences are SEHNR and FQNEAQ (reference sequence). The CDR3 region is CASSLGGPYSNQPQHF.

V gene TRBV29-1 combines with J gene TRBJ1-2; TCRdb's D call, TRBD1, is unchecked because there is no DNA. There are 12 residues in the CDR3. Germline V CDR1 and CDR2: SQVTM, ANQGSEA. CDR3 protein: CSAAETGYGYTF.

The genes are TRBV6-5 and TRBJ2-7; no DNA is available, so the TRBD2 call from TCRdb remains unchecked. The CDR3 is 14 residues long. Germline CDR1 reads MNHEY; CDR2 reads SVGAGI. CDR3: CASSYSAGTYEQYF.

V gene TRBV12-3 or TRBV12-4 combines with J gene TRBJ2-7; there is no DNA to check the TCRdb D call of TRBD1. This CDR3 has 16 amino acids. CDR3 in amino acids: CASRGTRGPTSYEQYF.

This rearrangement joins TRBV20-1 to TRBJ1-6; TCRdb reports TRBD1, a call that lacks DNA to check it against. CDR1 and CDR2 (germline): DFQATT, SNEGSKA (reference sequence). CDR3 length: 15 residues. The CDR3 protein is CSAPRPGQETSPLHF.

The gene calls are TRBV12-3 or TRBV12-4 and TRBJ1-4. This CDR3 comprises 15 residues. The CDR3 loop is CASTHSVATNEKLFF.

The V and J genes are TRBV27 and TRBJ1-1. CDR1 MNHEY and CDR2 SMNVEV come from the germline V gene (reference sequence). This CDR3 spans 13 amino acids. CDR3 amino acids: CASSWGMNTEAFF.

CDR3 loop: CASSFWTSGSGAADTQYF. V is TRBV11-2 and J is TRBJ2-3; TCRdb reports TRBD2, a call that lacks DNA to check it against. Germline V CDR1 and CDR2: SGHAT, FQNNGV. The length of the CDR3 is 18 residues.

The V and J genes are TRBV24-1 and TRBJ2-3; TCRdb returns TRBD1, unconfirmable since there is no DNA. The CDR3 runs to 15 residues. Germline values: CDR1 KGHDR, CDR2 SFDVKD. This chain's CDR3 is CATSPGQGYTDTQYF.

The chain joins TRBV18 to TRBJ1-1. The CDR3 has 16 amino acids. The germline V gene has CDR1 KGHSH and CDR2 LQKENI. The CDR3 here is CASSPVAGGVSSEAFF. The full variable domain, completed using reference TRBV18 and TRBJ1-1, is NAGVMQNPRHLVRRRGQEARLRCSPMKGHSHVYWYRQLPEEGLKFMVYLQKENIIDESGMPKERFSAEFPKEGPSILRIQQVVRGDSAAYFCASSPVAGGVSSEAFFGQGTRLTVV.

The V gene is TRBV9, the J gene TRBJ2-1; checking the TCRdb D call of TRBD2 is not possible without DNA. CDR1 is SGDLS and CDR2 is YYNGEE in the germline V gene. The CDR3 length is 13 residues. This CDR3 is CASRGTSWDEQFF.

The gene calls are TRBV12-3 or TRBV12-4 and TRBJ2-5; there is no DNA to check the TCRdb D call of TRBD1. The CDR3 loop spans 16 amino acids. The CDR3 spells CASSLGSPRQSRTQYF.

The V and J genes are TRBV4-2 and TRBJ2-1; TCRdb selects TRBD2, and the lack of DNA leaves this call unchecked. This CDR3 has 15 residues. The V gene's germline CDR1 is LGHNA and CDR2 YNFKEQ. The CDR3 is CASSQKAVQHNEQFF.

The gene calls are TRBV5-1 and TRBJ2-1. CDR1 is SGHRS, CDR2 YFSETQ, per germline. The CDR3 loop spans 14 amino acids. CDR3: CASSADATYNEQFF.

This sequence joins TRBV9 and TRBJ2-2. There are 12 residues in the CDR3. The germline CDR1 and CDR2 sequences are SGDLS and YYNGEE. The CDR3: CASSAVTGELFF.

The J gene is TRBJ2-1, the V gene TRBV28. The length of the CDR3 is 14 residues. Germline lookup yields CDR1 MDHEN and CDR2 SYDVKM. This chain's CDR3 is CASSRLDPMNEQFF.

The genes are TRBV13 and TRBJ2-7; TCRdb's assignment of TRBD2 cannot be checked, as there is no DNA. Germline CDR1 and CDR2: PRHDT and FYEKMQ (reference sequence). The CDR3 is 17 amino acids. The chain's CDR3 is CASSLGFREGHFYEQYF.

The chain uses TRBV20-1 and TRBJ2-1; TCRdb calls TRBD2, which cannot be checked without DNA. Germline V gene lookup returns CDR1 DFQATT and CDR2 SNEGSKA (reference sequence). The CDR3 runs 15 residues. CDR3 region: CSARSSGRNYNEQFF.

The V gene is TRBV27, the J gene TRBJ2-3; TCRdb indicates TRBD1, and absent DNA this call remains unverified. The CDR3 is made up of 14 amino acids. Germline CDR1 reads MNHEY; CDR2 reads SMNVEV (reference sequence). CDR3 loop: CATQWGIGSDTQYF.

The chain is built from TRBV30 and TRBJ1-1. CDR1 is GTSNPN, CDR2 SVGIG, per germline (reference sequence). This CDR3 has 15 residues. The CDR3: CAWSGHSTGGTEAFF.

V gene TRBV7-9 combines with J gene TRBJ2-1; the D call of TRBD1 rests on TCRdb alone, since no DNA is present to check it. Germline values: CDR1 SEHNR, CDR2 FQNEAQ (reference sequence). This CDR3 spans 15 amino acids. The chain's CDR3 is CASSQQTGVSNEQFF.

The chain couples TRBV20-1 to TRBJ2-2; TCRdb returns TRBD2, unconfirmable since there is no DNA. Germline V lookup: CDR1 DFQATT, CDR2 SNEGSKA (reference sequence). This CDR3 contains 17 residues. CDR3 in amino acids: CSARTGTSGMNTGELFF.